Below are 6 T cell receptor beta chains sequenced from a single sample in a study of tumor-infiltrating lymphocytes in primary liver carcinoma. The template, about 500 ng total RNA, yielded TCR beta cDNA made with a constant-region primer. Library construction for TCR beta comprised three nested multiplex PCR rounds performed with slightly modified ARM-PCR. Both of the initial two PCR rounds ran for approximately 11 cycles and employed TRBV1-TRBV30 forward primers alongside a C-beta reverse primer. In TCRdb, the multiplex PCR reads were re-called with MiXCR into one record per CDR3 protein. The profile shows over 100,000 distinct CDR3 sequences, less than 75% of them singletons. The approximately 17-32 mg bulk tissue piece was not sorted before simultaneous RNA and DNA extraction. Specimen: tumor-adjacent normal liver tissue. The source of these receptors is a woman aged 55-75 years with primary liver carcinoma and hepatitis B virus infection.

A remark on this clonotype: A read error may account for a junction end that differs from germline. The chain joins TRBV11-2 to TRBJ2-3; D not certain. CDR3 length equals 17 residues. Germline CDR1 reads SGHAT; CDR2 reads FQNNGV. DNA for the CDR3: TGCGCCAGCAGCTTAGGGATTCGAAGGGAAGACATAGATACGCAGTATTTT. This gives the protein CASSLGIRREDIDTQYF.

This clonotype came up many times. This sequence joins TRBV6-1 and TRBJ1-4; D unresolved. Germline V gives CDR1 MNHNS, CDR2 SASEGT. V lost 6 bases and J lost 10, with 21 bases in between. The CDR3 is 15 amino acids. The CDR3 region has the DNA TGTGCCAGCAGAGGAACTACAGTAATCTCTGGAAAACTGTTTTTT. Its protein product is CASRGTTVISGKLFF.

About this clonotype itself: The junction differs from germline at one of its ends, possibly a read error. This sequence joins TRBV11-1 and TRBJ2-7; D gene uncertain. Germline loops: CDR1 SGHAT, CDR2 FQDESV (reference sequence). The CDR3 contains 15 residues. The CDR3: CGSSFLFIASYEQYF. DNA for the CDR3: TGTGGCAGCAGCTTTTTATTCATCGCTTCCTACGAGCAGTACTTC.

Comment on this clonotype: It is likely a read error, because the conserved phenylalanine at the end of the CDR3 is missing. This sequence joins TRBV5-5 and TRBJ2-3, with 11 nucleotides matching TRBD2. Germline V gene lookup returns CDR1 SGHKS and CDR2 YYEKEE (reference sequence). This CDR3 is built from 18 residues. The chain's CDR3 is CTSSLGPSGRTRTDTQYL. For the CDR3, the DNA is TGTACCAGCAGCTTGGGGCCTAGCGGGAGGACCCGCACAGATACGCAGTATCTT.

About this clonotype itself: Mismatch with germline at one junction end may stem from a read error. This chain joins TRBV7-8 and TRBJ1-1; D is possibly TRBD1 (6 bases). The CDR3 runs 13 residues. Germline V gene data show CDR1 as SGHVS and CDR2 as FQNEAQ. The CDR3 DNA reads TGTGCCAGCAGCATCATCTTGGGGGCTGAAGTTCTCTTT. Amino acid sequence: CASSIILGAEVLF.

This sequence joins TRBV10-3 and TRBJ2-2, with TRBD2 identical over 7 bases. After removal of 6 bases from V and 1 base from J, the junction contained 2 bases not matched to a gene. Germline loops: CDR1 ENHRY, CDR2 SYGVKD. The CDR3 is 14 residues long. For the CDR3, the DNA is TGTGCCATCAGCGAGCGGGGGAACACCGGGGAGCTGTTTTTT. It encodes CAISERGNTGELFF.